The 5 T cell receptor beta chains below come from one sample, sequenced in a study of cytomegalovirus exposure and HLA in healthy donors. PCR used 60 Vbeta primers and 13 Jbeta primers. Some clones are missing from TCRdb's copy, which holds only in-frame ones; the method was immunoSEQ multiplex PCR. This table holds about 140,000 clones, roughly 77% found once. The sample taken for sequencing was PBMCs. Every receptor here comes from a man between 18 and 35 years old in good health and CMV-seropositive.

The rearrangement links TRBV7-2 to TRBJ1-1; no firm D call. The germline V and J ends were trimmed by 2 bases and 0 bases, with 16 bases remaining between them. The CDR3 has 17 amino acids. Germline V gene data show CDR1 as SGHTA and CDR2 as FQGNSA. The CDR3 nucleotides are TGTGCCAGCAGCTTATGGGCCTTAGGATCGATGAACACTGAAGCTTTCTTT. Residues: CASSLWALGSMNTEAFF.

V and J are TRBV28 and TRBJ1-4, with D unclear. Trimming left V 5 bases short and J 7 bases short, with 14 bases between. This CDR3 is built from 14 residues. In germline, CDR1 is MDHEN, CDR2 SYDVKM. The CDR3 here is CASSLDLGGEKLFF. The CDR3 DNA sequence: TGTGCCAGCAGTCTCGATCTTGGAGGTGAAAAACTGTTTTTT.

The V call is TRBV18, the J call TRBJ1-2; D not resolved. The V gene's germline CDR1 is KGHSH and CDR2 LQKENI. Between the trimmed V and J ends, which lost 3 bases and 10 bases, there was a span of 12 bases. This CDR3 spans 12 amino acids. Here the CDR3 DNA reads TGTGCCAGCTCACCGACGCGGGATGTCTACACCTTC. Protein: CASSPTRDVYTF.

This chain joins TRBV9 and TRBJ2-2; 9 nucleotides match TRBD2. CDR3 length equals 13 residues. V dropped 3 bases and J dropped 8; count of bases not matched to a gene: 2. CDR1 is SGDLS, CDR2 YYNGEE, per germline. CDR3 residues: CASSDSGSGELFF. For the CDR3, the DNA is TGTGCCAGCAGCGATAGCGGGAGTGGGGAGCTGTTTTTT. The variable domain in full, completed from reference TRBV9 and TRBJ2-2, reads DSGVTQTPKHLITATGQRVTLRCSPRSGDLSVYWYQQSLDQGLQFLIQYYNGEERAKGNILERFSAQQFPDLHSELNLSSLELGDSALYFCASSDSGSGELFFGEGSRLTVL.

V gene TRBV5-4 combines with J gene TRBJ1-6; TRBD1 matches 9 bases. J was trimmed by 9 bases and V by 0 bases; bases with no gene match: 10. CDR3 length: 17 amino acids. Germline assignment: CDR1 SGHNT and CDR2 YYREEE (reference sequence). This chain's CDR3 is CASSLGAGTGNGSPLHF. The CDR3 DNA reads TGTGCCAGCAGCTTGGGGGCCGGGACAGGGAATGGTTCACCCCTCCACTTT.